The source of this T cell receptor beta chain is a study of blood T cell repertoires in COVID-19. The repertoire was sequenced with immunoSEQ multiplex PCR; TCRdb's copy has only in-frame clones and lacks some. This sample carries around 260,000 clones, approximately 86% of them seen once, and the ten largest clones take 0.7%. The V gene's germline CDR1 is ENHRY and CDR2 SYGVKD. The CDR3 contains 15 residues. After removal of 2 bases from V and 9 bases from J, the junction contained 10 bases not matched to a gene. This clonotype was sampled from a human donor in a cohort sampled during active COVID-19. What was sequenced was peripheral blood. The J gene is TRBJ1-1, the V gene TRBV10-3; TRBD1 aligns across 9 bases. This CDR3 is CAISEPGTGFGKAFF. Here the CDR3 DNA reads TGTGCCATCAGTGAGCCCGGGACAGGGTTCGGTAAAGCTTTCTTT.